This T cell receptor (beta chain) was profiled in a study of T cell repertoires in cytomegalovirus infection. Study background: Through public TCR beta signatures, both CMV infection and matching HLA type were indicated.

The V segment lost 0 bases and the J segment 3 bases; nucleotides outside the gene matches: 4. The germline V gene has CDR1 LGHNA and CDR2 YSLEER. The length of the CDR3 is 15 residues. One entry per CDR3 protein, called by TCRdb with MiXCR from the reads. Counted here are about 900,000 distinct CDR3 sequences, approximately 30% occurring once; the ten biggest clones make up around 15%. Only a few counts were recorded for this clonotype. Its antigen is currently unknown. This TCR derives from a human donor in good health (CMV status not recorded). Some clones in this sample may be carry-over from other donors' samples. The chain links TRBV4-3 to TRBJ1-1; TRBD1 matches 7 bases. Source: cultured CD8+ T cells from PBMCs, taken from culture after CMV antigen stimulation. The CDR3 loop is CASSQDEGAYTEAFF. In DNA form, the CDR3 reads TGCGCCAGCAGCCAAGATGAGGGGGCGTACACTGAAGCTTTCTTT.